The rows below give T cell receptor beta chains drawn from one sample of a study of CD8+ T cells in alopecia areata. The repertoire was sequenced with immunoSEQ multiplex PCR; TCRdb's copy has only in-frame clones and lacks some. The profile shows around 150,000 clones, 60% of them singletons. The input for sequencing was CD4+ T cells sorted from blood, taken at week 24, from a patient treated with tofacitinib. These TCRs come from a human donor with alopecia areata. The CDR3 runs from the conserved cysteine through the conserved F or W. The order of the fields is V gene, clone size, CDR3 length, D gene, J gene, CDR3 protein, CDR3 DNA. The D gene is left open where the match is weak. The listing skips clone size in some rows; elsewhere it reads once, few, many or a size class.

>TRBV6-1|few|15|TRBD1|TRBJ1-5
CASTSTGERDQPQHF
TGTGCCAGCACTTCAACAGGGGAGAGGGATCAGCCCCAGCATTTT
>TRBV25-1|.|15|.|TRBJ2-7
CASSELGASSYEQYF
TGTGCCAGCAGTGAATTGGGGGCCAGCTCCTACGAGCAGTACTTC
>TRBV18|.|16|TRBD1|TRBJ1-6
CASSLNVRDSNSPLHF
TGTGCCAGCTCACTCAACGTCCGGGACAGTAATTCACCCCTCCACTTT
>TRBV29-1|.|13|TRBD1|TRBJ2-7
CSVNRQGAYEQYF
TGCAGCGTGAACCGGCAGGGGGCCTACGAGCAGTACTTC
>TRBV7-2|few|14|TRBD1|TRBJ1-5
CASSRPGTGFPQHF
TGTGCCAGCAGCCGTCCCGGGACAGGGTTTCCCCAGCATTTT
>TRBV5-1|once|15|TRBD2|TRBJ2-5
CASSDVAGPQETQYF
TGCGCCAGCAGCGACGTAGCGGGGCCCCAAGAGACCCAGTACTTC
>TRBV9|.|14|.|TRBJ1-1
CASRRDTENTEAFF
TGTGCCAGCAGGAGGGACACCGAGAACACTGAAGCTTTCTTT
>TRBV6-6|.|14|.|TRBJ2-3
CASRQGSSTDTQYF
TGTGCCAGCAGACAGGGATCTAGCACAGATACGCAGTATTTT
>TRBV10-3|.|12|TRBD1|TRBJ2-5
CAIGDSSETQYF
TGTGCCATCGGGGACAGTTCGGAGACCCAGTACTTC
>TRBV4-2|once|16|.|TRBJ2-3
CASSQDAGRFTDTQYF
TGTGCCAGCAGCCAAGATGCGGGTAGATTCACAGATACGCAGTATTTT
>TRBV29-1|.|12|.|TRBJ1-1
CSASHRATEAFF
TGCAGCGCTTCCCACAGGGCTACTGAAGCTTTCTTT
>TRBV10-3|.|15|.|TRBJ2-3
CAISGVESATDTQYF
TGTGCCATCAGTGGTGTAGAGTCCGCCACAGATACGCAGTATTTT
>TRBV27|few|16|.|TRBJ2-2
CASSTQQGLNTGELFF
TGTGCCAGCAGTACGCAACAGGGACTGAACACCGGGGAGCTGTTTTTT
>TRBV29-1|.|12|TRBD1|TRBJ1-2
CSALTGGYGYTF
TGCAGCGCCTTGACAGGGGGCTATGGCTACACCTTC
>TRBV29-1|.|13|.|TRBJ2-7
CSARGQGVHEQYF
TGCAGCGCTCGGGGGCAGGGAGTCCACGAGCAGTACTTC
>TRBV30|.|13|.|TRBJ1-2
CATPQGSLYGYTF
TGTGCCACACCGCAGGGATCACTCTATGGCTACACCTTC
>TRBV30|once|13|TRBD1|TRBJ1-6
CAWRGTGGSPLHF
TGTGCCTGGAGGGGGACAGGGGGTTCACCCCTCCACTTT